The T cell receptor beta chain under discussion was sequenced for a study of blood T cells in healthy people across ages (dated by TCRdb to the mid-2010s). Background for the entire study: In model experiments, template switching captured roughly one uniquely barcoded TCR beta cDNA molecule for every two T cells. The study measured age-related changes in TCR beta repertoire diversity using deep sequencing normalized with unique cDNA molecular identifiers. Using the same blood draw, the study looked at two additional independent replicas of 1 million unique cDNA reads for two donors, one aged 18 to 30 and the other aged 80 or older. To avoid experimental bias, donors of different ages were distributed randomly across sequencing lanes. Donors were grouped into four age groups: young (average 16 years), middle-aged (39), aged (roughly 62) and long-lived (about 82).

The donors were about 40 Caucasian individuals from Russia, aged roughly 6 to 100 years, who were systemically healthy. Each donor gave approximately 9.3 milliliters of peripheral blood, collected into EDTA-treated Vacutainer tubes. Ficoll-Paque density-gradient centrifugation was used to isolate PBMCs, with at least 6.5 million per sample. Trizol reagent was used to extract total RNA from PBMCs, with at least 5 micrograms per sample. The percentages of naive CD45RAhigh/CD27high T cells were determined by flow cytometry on a PBMC aliquot from every donor. From the cysteine up to the phenylalanine, the CDR3 has a length of 19 residues. The only DNA kept is the CDR3, 57 bases in frame from the first base. The V end gives up 0 bases and the J end 3 bases, leaving 11 bases in the junction not matched to a gene. Looking up the germline V gene (reference sequence) yields CDR1 LNHNV and CDR2 YYDKDF. The study at large found these results: Compared with the aged group, the long-lived group had more naive CD4+ T cells, fewer expanded clones and increased TCR diversity, suggesting age selection. Observed TCR beta diversity per million T cells fell roughly linearly with age, and a significant reduction was already apparent by age roughly 41. Estimates of total diversity from one million sequenced T cells were regarded as lower bounds and underestimates. There was a strong correlation between observed TCR beta diversity and the percentage of naive T cells measured by flow cytometry. Bulk unsorted PBMC profiling prevented conclusive comparison of naive and antigen-experienced compartments. Donor CMV infection status was unknown, potentially confounding age-related changes in expanded clonotypes.

Receptor libraries were prepared by 5' RACE. Sequencing took place on an Illumina HiSeq 2500. A second roughly 7 to 11 cycle PCR used a sample-barcoded 5' primer and a J-beta primer mix. A template-switch 5' adaptor carrying 12 random nucleotides introduced a unique molecular identifier onto each TCR beta cDNA molecule. Each sample yielded at least 3 million CDR3-containing paired-end reads. First-strand cDNA was synthesized from all RNA with the Mint cDNA synthesis kit, primed by a TRBC-specific oligonucleotide. Following uracil-DNA glycosylase treatment, a first 18-cycle PCR with universal primers M1SS and BC2_uni_R was performed on all cDNA. Per the source publication's procedure: Normalization of each sample was performed by random selection of 1 million high-quality reads, each carrying a distinct molecular identifier. Reads with shared molecular identifiers were discarded instead of being binned into consensus sequences. MiTCR, set to a Q25 quality threshold and the strictest error-elimination algorithm, was used for CDR3 identification, clonotype clustering and error correction. A nonparametric unseen species model with Euler transformation was used to estimate lower-bound total TCR beta diversity. Through fastp at Q25 and MiXCR, TCRdb rebuilt clones from the public reads, retaining in-frame beta chains. A single entry per CDR3 protein holds the most common genes and DNA from its merged rows. In this record, the V and J calls reflect TCRdb's handling and not the investigators' own analysis. The sample data list around 1,500,000 distinct CDR3 sequences, and 28% of these were observed just once. 7% to 9% of the sample is taken by the ten largest.

This clonotype was observed a few times. The antigen it binds to is not known. No base-level quality is on record; no much larger clone is a single base apart. The sample was blood. The sequence derives from a woman aged 30 to 39 in good health. This receptor chain uses TRBV15 and TRBJ2-3; 11 bases in between match TRBD2. In nucleotide form, the sequence is TGTGCCACCAGCAGAGATGGCACTAGCGGGGGTGGTTTGACAGATACGCAGTATTTT. The encoded protein is CATSRDGTSGGGLTDTQYF.